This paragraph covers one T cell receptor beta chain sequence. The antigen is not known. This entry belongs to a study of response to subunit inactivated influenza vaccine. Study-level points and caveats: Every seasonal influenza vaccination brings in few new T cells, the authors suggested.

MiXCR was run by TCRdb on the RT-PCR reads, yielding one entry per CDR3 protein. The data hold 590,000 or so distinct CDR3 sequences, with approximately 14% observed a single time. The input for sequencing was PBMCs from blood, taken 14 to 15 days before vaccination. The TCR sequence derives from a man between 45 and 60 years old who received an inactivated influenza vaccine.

The CDR3 sequence: CASSSYRGEAFF. For the CDR3, the DNA is TGTGCCAGCAGCTCCTATAGGGGGGAAGCTTTCTTT. This chain links TRBV4-2 with TRBJ1-1, with D perhaps matching TRBD1 (6 bases). Per germline, CDR1 LGHNA and CDR2 YNFKEQ. This CDR3 is 12 amino acids long. Trimming pared 5 bases from V and 8 bases from J, leaving 12 bases between.